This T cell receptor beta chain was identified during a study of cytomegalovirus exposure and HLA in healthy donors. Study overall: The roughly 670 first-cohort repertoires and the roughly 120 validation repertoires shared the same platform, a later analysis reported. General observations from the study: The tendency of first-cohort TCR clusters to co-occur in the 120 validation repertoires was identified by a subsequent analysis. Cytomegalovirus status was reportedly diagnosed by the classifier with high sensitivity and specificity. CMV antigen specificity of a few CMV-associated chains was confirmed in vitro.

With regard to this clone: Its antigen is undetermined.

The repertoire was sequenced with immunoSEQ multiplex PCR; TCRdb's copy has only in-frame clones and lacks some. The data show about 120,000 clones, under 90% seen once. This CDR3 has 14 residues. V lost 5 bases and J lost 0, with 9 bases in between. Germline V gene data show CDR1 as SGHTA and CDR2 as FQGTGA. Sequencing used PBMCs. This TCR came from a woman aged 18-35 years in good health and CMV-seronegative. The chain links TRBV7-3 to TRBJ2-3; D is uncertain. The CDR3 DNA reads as TGTGCCAGCAGCCCTGGCTCCAGCACAGATACGCAGTATTTT. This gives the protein CASSPGSSTDTQYF.